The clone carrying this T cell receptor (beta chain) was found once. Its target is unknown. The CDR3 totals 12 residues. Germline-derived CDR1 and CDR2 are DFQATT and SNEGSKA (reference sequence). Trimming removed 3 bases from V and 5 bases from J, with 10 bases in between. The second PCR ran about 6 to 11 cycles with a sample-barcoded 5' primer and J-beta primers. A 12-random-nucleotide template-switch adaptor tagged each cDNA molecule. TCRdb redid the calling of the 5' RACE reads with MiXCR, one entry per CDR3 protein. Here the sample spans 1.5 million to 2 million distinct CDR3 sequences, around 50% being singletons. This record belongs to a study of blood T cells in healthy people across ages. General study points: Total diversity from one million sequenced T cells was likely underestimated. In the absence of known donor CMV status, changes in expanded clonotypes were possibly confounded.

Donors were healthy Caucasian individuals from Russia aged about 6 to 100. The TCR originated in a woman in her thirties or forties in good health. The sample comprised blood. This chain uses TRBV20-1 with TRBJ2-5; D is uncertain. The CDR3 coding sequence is TGCAGTGCTAGGGGCCTCCCTGAGACCCAGTACTTC. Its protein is CSARGLPETQYF.